What follows are 8 T cell receptor beta chains derived from one specimen sequenced in a study of beta chain features in type 1 diabetes. Expressed TCRB transcripts were sequenced, since all the RNA that had been isolated was reverse transcribed. The data were produced by immunoSEQ multiplex PCR, yet TCRdb's version contains in-frame clones alone and is incomplete. This repertoire shows 810,000 or so clones, under 20% found once; its top ten account for 0.02% to 0.025%. What was sequenced was naive CD4+ T cells from blood. Receptor source: a young woman in good health.

The sample holds a few counts of this clone. The gene calls are TRBV4-2 and TRBJ2-2; D assignment may be TRBD1 or TRBD2 (5 bases each). The V gene's germline CDR1 is LGHNA and CDR2 YNFKEQ. V lost 1 base and J lost 6, with 18 bases in between. This CDR3 comprises 17 residues. The CDR3 sequence is CASSQAPRGRAAGELFF. DNA of the CDR3: TGTGCCAGCAGCCAAGCCCCCCGGGGCAGGGCCGCCGGGGAGCTGTTTTTT.

This chain joins TRBV7-9 and TRBJ2-7, with 12 bases identical to TRBD2. The germline CDR1 and CDR2 sequences are SEHNR and FQNEAQ (reference sequence). This CDR3 has 19 residues. V shed 1 base and J 4 bases; nucleotides not matched to a gene: 14. CDR3 DNA sequence: TGTGCCAGCAGCTTAGGGTTTCTAGCGGGAGGGCCGAGGAATTACGAGCAGTACTTC. This gives the protein CASSLGFLAGGPRNYEQYF. Filled out from reference TRBV7-9 and TRBJ2-7, the complete variable domain reads DTGVSQNPRHKITKRGQNVTFRCDPISEHNRLYWYRQTLGQGPEFLTYFQNEAQLEKSRLLSDRFSAERPKGSFSTLEIQRTEQGDSAMYLCASSLGFLAGGPRNYEQYFGPGTRLTVT.

This clone was recorded a few times. This chain connects TRBV2 to TRBJ1-1; no clear D. V was clipped by 1 base and J by 0 bases, with 9 bases between them. Germline assignment: CDR1 SNHLY and CDR2 FYNNEI. CDR3 length: 15 residues. Written as DNA, the CDR3 is TGTGCCAGCAGTGAAGTTCGGGGTCTGAACACTGAAGCTTTCTTT. Encoded protein: CASSEVRGLNTEAFF.

The chain links TRBV10-3 to TRBJ1-5; tentative D call: TRBD1 (5 bases). Germline V CDR1 and CDR2: ENHRY, SYGVKD. The CDR3 extends over 13 amino acids. V dropped 10 bases and J dropped 5 bases, with 15 bases sitting between them. In DNA form, the CDR3 reads TGTGCCACTAGACAGATAGTAGATCAGCCCCAGCATTTT. Encoded protein: CATRQIVDQPQHF.

This clone was counted a few times. The rearrangement uses TRBV7-2 and TRBJ2-7, with D hard to call. V was pared by 5 bases and J by 5 bases, with 13 bases between. This CDR3 comprises 13 residues. Germline V CDR1 and CDR2: SGHTA, FQGNSA. The CDR3 region has the DNA TGTGCCAGCAGCCCGACCGTGGACCACGAGCAGTACTTC. Amino acid sequence: CASSPTVDHEQYF.

This clone was recorded a few times. The rearrangement links TRBV10-3 to TRBJ2-5; 8 nucleotides align to TRBD1. CDR1 is ENHRY, CDR2 SYGVKD, per germline. The CDR3 runs 16 residues. With V trimmed by 2 bases and J by 2 bases, 7 bases remained unmatched. CDR3 region: CAISETGQGGQETQYF. In DNA, the CDR3 is TGTGCCATCAGTGAGACCGGACAGGGAGGTCAAGAGACCCAGTACTTC.

The chain has TRBV27 and TRBJ2-6; D not certain. The CDR3 runs to 14 residues. The V and J ends lost 5 bases and 0 bases respectively, with 5 bases between them. Germline lookup yields CDR1 MNHEY and CDR2 SMNVEV (reference sequence). CDR3 sequence (DNA): TGTGCCAGCAGTAATCACTCTGGGGCCAACGTCCTGACTTTC. This codes for CASSNHSGANVLTF.

This clone came up a few times. This rearrangement joins TRBV27 to TRBJ2-7, with TRBD2 identical over 8 bases. There are 19 residues in the CDR3. CDR1 MNHEY and CDR2 SMNVEV come from the germline V gene (reference sequence). Trimming removed 3 bases from V and 6 bases from J; junction bases left unmatched: 22. This CDR3 is CASSLKAHPGTRGSVEQYF. The CDR3 DNA reads as TGTGCCAGCAGTTTGAAAGCCCACCCAGGGACTAGAGGATCCGTCGAGCAGTACTTC.